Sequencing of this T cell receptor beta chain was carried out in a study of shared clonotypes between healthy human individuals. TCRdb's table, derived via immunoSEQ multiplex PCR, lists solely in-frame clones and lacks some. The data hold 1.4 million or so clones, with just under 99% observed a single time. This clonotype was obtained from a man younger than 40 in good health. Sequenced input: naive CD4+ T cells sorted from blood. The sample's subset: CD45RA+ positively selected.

The CDR3 reads CASSLAQTPEQYF. In DNA, the CDR3 is TGCGCCAGCAGCTTGGCACAAACGCCCGAGCAGTACTTC. The J gene is TRBJ2-7, the V gene TRBV5-1; D is ambiguous. Trimming left V 0 bases short and J 6 bases short, with 10 bases between. The CDR3 is made up of 13 amino acids. Germline-derived CDR1 and CDR2 are SGHRS and YFSETQ.